The rows below give T cell receptor beta chains drawn from one sample of a study of shared clonotypes between healthy human individuals. Using immunoSEQ multiplex PCR, the repertoire was profiled, and TCRdb retains in-frame clones only, with some absent. The sample yields approximately 2.5 million clones, roughly 93% seen once. The sample consisted of naive CD4+ T cells from PBMCs. These receptors all come from a man between 18 and 35 years old in good health. Some clones in this sample may be carry-over from other donors' samples. The CDR3 runs from the conserved cysteine through the conserved F or W. A D gene is named only where the DNA matches it firmly. Clone size appears in some rows only: once, few, many, or a class for an expanded clone.

V: TRBV2
D: TRBD2
size: NA
J: TRBJ2-3
DNA: TGTGCCAGCAGTGAAGCTACGAGTGGGGGGGGCACAGATACGCAGTATTTT
CDR3: CASSEATSGGGTDTQYF

V: TRBV6-5
D: TRBD2
size: NA
J: TRBJ2-3
DNA: TGTGCCAGCAGACCACTAGCGGGAGCAGATACGCAGTATTTT
CDR3: CASRPLAGADTQYF

V: TRBV7-9
D: NA
size: NA
J: TRBJ2-5
DNA: TGTGCCAGCAGCTTATACAGGGTCCAAGAGACCCAGTACTTC
CDR3: CASSLYRVQETQYF

V: TRBV18
D: NA
size: once
J: TRBJ2-6
DNA: TGTGCCAGCTCACCACCGATCGGGCTCTCTGGGGCCAACGTCCTGACTTTC
CDR3: CASSPPIGLSGANVLTF

V: TRBV28
D: NA
size: NA
J: TRBJ2-1
DNA: TGTGCCAGCAGTCCCCCCCTCCTAGCGCCTGAGCAGTTCTTC
CDR3: CASSPPLLAPEQFF

V: TRBV28
D: TRBD2
size: NA
J: TRBJ2-7
DNA: TGTGCCAGCAGAACTAGCGGGCGGGTTTACGAGCAGTACTTC
CDR3: CASRTSGRVYEQYF

V: TRBV6-4
D: NA
size: NA
J: TRBJ1-1
DNA: TGTGCCAGCAGGGCGGGACAAAGGACTGAAGCTTTCTTT
CDR3: CASRAGQRTEAFF

V: TRBV4-1
D: TRBD2
size: NA
J: TRBJ2-4
DNA: TGCGCCAGCAGCCAAGGGGCTAGCCGGGGGGTAGCCAAAAACATTCAGTACTTC
CDR3: CASSQGASRGVAKNIQYF

V: TRBV6-1
D: NA
size: NA
J: TRBJ1-2
DNA: TGTGCCAGCAGTGAAGCCCGTGTAGCTAACTATGGCTACACCTTC
CDR3: CASSEARVANYGYTF

V: TRBV7-9
D: TRBD1
size: NA
J: TRBJ2-7
DNA: TGTGCCAGCACCGGTGACCGGGACAGGATCTACGAGCAGTACTTC
CDR3: CASTGDRDRIYEQYF

V: TRBV5-1
D: TRBD2
size: NA
J: TRBJ2-1
DNA: TGCGCCAGCAGCTTGGCAGCGGGGGGAAGGAATGAGCAGTTCTTC
CDR3: CASSLAAGGRNEQFF

V: TRBV27
D: NA
size: NA
J: TRBJ1-4
DNA: TGTGCCAGCAGTCCACACGATGGAAATGAAAAACTGTTTTTT
CDR3: CASSPHDGNEKLFF

V: TRBV30
D: NA
size: NA
J: TRBJ2-7
DNA: TGTGCCTGGAGTGTTGATAGGGGGTCCTACGAGCAGTACTTC
CDR3: CAWSVDRGSYEQYF

V: TRBV7-2
D: TRBD1
size: NA
J: TRBJ1-2
DNA: TGTGCCAGCAGCCCCACAGGGGCATATGGCTACACCTTC
CDR3: CASSPTGAYGYTF

V: TRBV13
D: TRBD2
size: NA
J: TRBJ2-7
DNA: TGTGCCAGCAGCACAGCGGGAAGGACCTACGAGCAGTACTTC
CDR3: CASSTAGRTYEQYF

V: TRBV7-9
D: TRBD1
size: NA
J: TRBJ2-7
DNA: TGTGCCAGCAGCTTAAACAAGGACAGGGGCCCCTACGAGCAGTACTTC
CDR3: CASSLNKDRGPYEQYF

V: TRBV7-6
D: NA
size: NA
J: TRBJ2-6
DNA: TGTGCCAGCAGCTCTGGCAGACCCTCTGGGGCCAACGTCCTGACTTTC
CDR3: CASSSGRPSGANVLTF

V: TRBV5-1
D: TRBD2
size: once
J: TRBJ2-3
DNA: TGCGCCAGCAGCTTGCGGTGGGGGATTAGCGGGAGGAGCACAGATACGCAGTATTTT
CDR3: CASSLRWGISGRSTDTQYF

V: TRBV4-2
D: NA
size: NA
J: TRBJ2-7
DNA: TGTGCCAGCAGCAGCCGGGGCCCCTACGAGCAGTACTTC
CDR3: CASSSRGPYEQYF

V: TRBV4-1
D: NA
size: once
J: TRBJ1-4
DNA: TGCGCCAGCAGCCAAACCGGGTTCCTTAATGAAAAACTGTTTTTT
CDR3: CASSQTGFLNEKLFF

V: TRBV2
D: NA
size: few
J: TRBJ1-4
DNA: TGTGCCAGCGGGCAGTCGAATGAAAAACTGTTTTTT
CDR3: CASGQSNEKLFF

V: TRBV5-1
D: TRBD1
size: NA
J: TRBJ1-6
DNA: TGCGCCAGCAGCCTAGGGGACAGGGGACATTCACCCCTCCACTTT
CDR3: CASSLGDRGHSPLHF

V: TRBV27
D: NA
size: NA
J: TRBJ1-2
DNA: TGTGCCAGCAGGGGATATGCCTATGGCTACACCTTC
CDR3: CASRGYAYGYTF

V: TRBV6-1
D: NA
size: NA
J: TRBJ1-4
DNA: TGTGCCAGCAGTGGCGACAAGGACACTAATGAAAAACTGTTTTTT
CDR3: CASSGDKDTNEKLFF

V: TRBV2
D: TRBD1
size: once
J: TRBJ2-7
DNA: TGTGCCAGCGAGGGACAGGGGGCCTACGAGCAGTACTTC
CDR3: CASEGQGAYEQYF

V: TRBV4-2
D: TRBD2
size: NA
J: TRBJ2-5
DNA: TGTGCCAGCAGCCTCGGACTAGCGGGGAAAGAGACCCAGTACTTC
CDR3: CASSLGLAGKETQYF

V: TRBV28
D: NA
size: NA
J: TRBJ2-5
DNA: TGTGCCAGCAGTTTTCGGCCTCAAGAGACCCAGTACTTC
CDR3: CASSFRPQETQYF

V: TRBV11-3
D: TRBD2
size: NA
J: TRBJ2-1
DNA: TGTGCCAGCAGCTTAGGAGCGGGAGCCCACAATGAGCAGTTCTTC
CDR3: CASSLGAGAHNEQFF

V: TRBV6-5
D: NA
size: NA
J: TRBJ2-1
DNA: TGTGCCAGCATTGGACAAAACCCCTACAATGAGCAGTTCTTC
CDR3: CASIGQNPYNEQFF

V: TRBV11-3
D: NA
size: NA
J: TRBJ1-1
DNA: TGTGCCAGCAGCGGAGGGGGGACTGAAGCTTTCTTT
CDR3: CASSGGGTEAFF

V: TRBV10-3
D: TRBD1
size: NA
J: TRBJ2-2
DNA: TGTGCCATCAGGGGGACAGGGGGGACCGGGGAGCTGTTTTTT
CDR3: CAIRGTGGTGELFF

V: TRBV15
D: NA
size: once
J: TRBJ2-3
DNA: TGTGCCACCAGCAGAGCTCCCGGGGATACGCAGTATTTT
CDR3: CATSRAPGDTQYF

V: TRBV11-3
D: TRBD1
size: NA
J: TRBJ2-5
DNA: TGTGCCAGCAGCCCCGGGACAGAAGAGACCCAGTACTTC
CDR3: CASSPGTEETQYF

V: TRBV30
D: TRBD1
size: once
J: TRBJ2-2
DNA: TGTGCCTGGCGCGGGACAGGAAACACCGGGGAGCTGTTTTTT
CDR3: CAWRGTGNTGELFF

V: TRBV2
D: NA
size: NA
J: TRBJ2-2
DNA: TGTGCAAGGAACACCGGGGAGCTGTTTTTT
CDR3: CARNTGELFF

V: TRBV10-3
D: NA
size: NA
J: TRBJ2-3
DNA: TGTGCCATCAGTGCAACTGTGGGACCGTTCGCAGATACGCAGTATTTT
CDR3: CAISATVGPFADTQYF

V: TRBV18
D: NA
size: NA
J: TRBJ2-7
DNA: TGTGCCAGCTCGCGATACCGGGACGGGACCTACGAGCAGTACTTC
CDR3: CASSRYRDGTYEQYF

V: TRBV28
D: TRBD1
size: NA
J: TRBJ1-4
DNA: TGTGCCAGCAGTTACCAGGGGGCTGAGGGTGAAAAACTGTTTTTT
CDR3: CASSYQGAEGEKLFF

V: TRBV10-1
D: NA
size: NA
J: TRBJ1-1
DNA: TGCGCCAGCAGTGGTACGGGGGAGAACACTGAAGCTTTCTTT
CDR3: CASSGTGENTEAFF

V: TRBV5-1
D: NA
size: NA
J: TRBJ1-1
DNA: TGCGCCAGCAGCTTGGCGGTTCCTTACCCCAACACTGAAGCTTTCTTT
CDR3: CASSLAVPYPNTEAFF

V: TRBV18
D: TRBD1
size: NA
J: TRBJ1-2
DNA: TGTGCCAGCTCACCCCGTGGGACAGGGGATAGATCTGGCTACACCTTC
CDR3: CASSPRGTGDRSGYTF

V: TRBV27
D: TRBD1
size: NA
J: TRBJ2-7
DNA: TGTGCTACCGGGACAGAGGTGGGCGAGCAGTACTTC
CDR3: CATGTEVGEQYF

V: TRBV7-2
D: NA
size: NA
J: TRBJ1-2
DNA: TGTGCCAGCAGCTTAGGGGTACAGGTGCCCTTCTATGGCTACACCTTC
CDR3: CASSLGVQVPFYGYTF

V: TRBV19
D: NA
size: NA
J: TRBJ1-2
DNA: TGTGCCAGTAGCCGAGGTGGGTATGGCTACACCTTC
CDR3: CASSRGGYGYTF

V: TRBV7-2
D: NA
size: NA
J: TRBJ1-6
DNA: TGTGCCAGCAGCTTAGGATTAAGTGCACCCCTCCACTTT
CDR3: CASSLGLSAPLHF

V: TRBV7-9
D: TRBD1
size: NA
J: TRBJ2-3
DNA: TGTGCCAGCAGCACCGACAGGGACGGGTTCACAGATACGCAGTATTTT
CDR3: CASSTDRDGFTDTQYF

V: TRBV14
D: TRBD2
size: once
J: TRBJ2-1
DNA: TGTGCCAGCAGCCAAGAGACTTGGCTAGCGGGAGGGGATGAGCAGTTCTTC
CDR3: CASSQETWLAGGDEQFF

V: TRBV27
D: TRBD2
size: NA
J: TRBJ2-6
DNA: TGTGCCAGCAGTGTAACGGGACTAGCGGGAGCAGGTGGGGCCAACGTCCTGACTTTC
CDR3: CASSVTGLAGAGGANVLTF

V: TRBV2
D: NA
size: NA
J: TRBJ2-7
DNA: TGTGCCAGCAGTTATTTGGACGGGGAGGAGCAGTACTTC
CDR3: CASSYLDGEEQYF

V: TRBV25-1
D: TRBD2
size: NA
J: TRBJ2-7
DNA: TGTGCCAGCAGTGAATTCCCGGGACTAGCGACTCTGTACTTC
CDR3: CASSEFPGLATLYF

V: TRBV7-8
D: NA
size: NA
J: TRBJ1-1
DNA: TGTGCCAGCAGCTTAGCCTCGGGTGGGCGGACGAACACTGAAGCTTTCTTT
CDR3: CASSLASGGRTNTEAFF

V: TRBV28
D: TRBD1
size: once
J: TRBJ1-5
DNA: TGTGCCAGCAGTTTAGCGGACAGGGCGCGCAATCAGCCCCAGCATTTT
CDR3: CASSLADRARNQPQHF

V: TRBV5-5
D: TRBD2
size: NA
J: TRBJ2-7
DNA: TGTGCCAGCAGCGCGACTAGCGAACGGAACTACGAGCAGTACTTC
CDR3: CASSATSERNYEQYF

V: TRBV5-6
D: TRBD2
size: NA
J: TRBJ2-3
DNA: TGTGCCAGCAGCCACAGGACTAGCGGGAACTCTGCAGATACGCAGTATTTT
CDR3: CASSHRTSGNSADTQYF

V: TRBV29-1
D: NA
size: NA
J: TRBJ1-4
DNA: TGCAGCGTTGGCGGGGTTGGAAAACTGTTTTTT
CDR3: CSVGGVGKLFF